This is a list of T cell receptor beta chains from one sample in a study of T cell changes during pregnancy in multiple sclerosis. The method was immunoSEQ multiplex PCR; TCRdb's version includes in-frame clones alone and lacks a portion of them. Altogether about 27,000 clones are present, 85% to 90% being singletons, with the ten largest covering roughly 17%. Sequenced here: CD8+ T cells from peripheral blood mononuclear cells, sampled in the second trimester of pregnancy. The receptors here all came from a female donor with multiple sclerosis, enrolled in a pregnancy study. The CDR3 runs from the conserved cysteine through the conserved F or W. The D gene is left open where the match is weak. Expanded clones get a size class; other rows say once, few or many, or leave the size out.

>TRBV7-9|NA|TRBJ1-1|NA
TGTGCCAGCAGCTTAGGAGGGGGGAACACTGAAGCTTTCTTT
CASSLGGGNTEAFF
>TRBV5-4|NA|TRBJ1-1|TRBD1
TGTGCCAGCAGCCCCGGGACAGGGCTTGAAGCTTTCTTT
CASSPGTGLEAFF
>TRBV27|NA|TRBJ2-7|TRBD1
TGTGCCAGCAGCGGACAGGGATCCTACGAGCAGTACTTC
CASSGQGSYEQYF
>TRBV29-1|once|TRBJ1-2|NA
TGCAGCGTTGATGGGGTGGACAGTTATGGCTACACCTTC
CSVDGVDSYGYTF
>TRBV10-3|NA|TRBJ1-2|TRBD1
TGTGCCATCAGCCAGGGGGACGACGGCTACACCTTC
CAISQGDDGYTF
>TRBV6-1|NA|TRBJ2-7|NA
TGTGCCAGCAGTGGCAGGGGAACCTACGAGCAGTACTTC
CASSGRGTYEQYF
>TRBV28|once|TRBJ2-1|TRBD2
TGTGCCAGCAGTTCCGGGACTAGCCTCTCCTACAATGAGCAGTTCTTC
CASSSGTSLSYNEQFF
>TRBV6-5|NA|TRBJ1-1|NA
TGTGCCAGCAGGGGGGGACTGAACACTGAAGCTTTCTTT
CASRGGLNTEAFF
>TRBV29-1|NA|TRBJ2-7|TRBD2
TGCAGCGTTGAGGGACTAGCGGGAGCCTACGAGCAGTACTTC
CSVEGLAGAYEQYF
>TRBV4-2|NA|TRBJ1-2|NA
TGTGCCAGCAGCCAAGAAGGAGGTTTTTACGGCTACACCTTC
CASSQEGGFYGYTF
>TRBV27|NA|TRBJ1-5|NA
TGTGCCAGCAGTTTATTAGGGAGAGGCCAGCCCCAGCATTTT
CASSLLGRGQPQHF
>TRBV28|NA|TRBJ2-3|TRBD1
TGTGCCAGCAGTTTACCCGGGACAGGGTATGCAGATACGCAGTATTTT
CASSLPGTGYADTQYF
>TRBV28|NA|TRBJ1-2|TRBD1
TGTGCCAGCGGGGAACAGGGGCCCTATGGCTACACCTTC
CASGEQGPYGYTF
>TRBV5-4|NA|TRBJ1-1|TRBD1
TGTGCCAGCAGCACGACAGGGGCGGGTGACACTGAAGCTTTCTTT
CASSTTGAGDTEAFF
>TRBV5-1|NA|TRBJ2-7|NA
TGCGCCAGCAGCTTGGGGTTGAGCTCCTACGAGCAGTACTTC
CASSLGLSSYEQYF
>TRBV28|NA|TRBJ2-5|TRBD1
TGTGCCAGCAGTTCCCTGGGACAGCAAGAGACCCAGTACTTC
CASSSLGQQETQYF
>TRBV27|NA|TRBJ2-2|NA
TGTGCCAGCAGTTTATTAACGGGATGGACCGGGGAGCTGTTTTTT
CASSLLTGWTGELFF
>TRBV27|NA|TRBJ2-5|NA
TGTGCCAGCGGTCGCCCGGGAGTAGGAGAGACCCAGTACTTC
CASGRPGVGETQYF
>TRBV13|NA|TRBJ1-2|NA
TGTGCCAGCAGCTTAGGCCGGGGAACAGGGCCCTATGGCTACACCTTC
CASSLGRGTGPYGYTF
>TRBV11-2|NA|TRBJ2-7|NA
TGTGCCAGCAGCTCCCCCCCGCCGGCCTACGAGCAGTACTTC
CASSSPPPAYEQYF
>TRBV2|NA|TRBJ2-5|NA
TGTGCCAGCAGTGAGTCGGGGAGTGCCCAGTACTTC
CASSESGSAQYF
>TRBV9|few|TRBJ2-1|NA
TGTGCCAGCAGCGTAGAACCGGGGGTCTTTGGAGAGCAGTTCTTC
CASSVEPGVFGEQFF
>TRBV29-1|NA|TRBJ2-1|TRBD2
TGCAGCGTTGGCGGACTAGCGGGGGCCTACAATGAGCAGTTCTTC
CSVGGLAGAYNEQFF
>TRBV19|NA|TRBJ2-7|NA
TGTGCCAGTAGTACTGGCGTAGCACTCCCCGAGCAGTACTTC
CASSTGVALPEQYF
>TRBV2|NA|TRBJ2-7|TRBD2
TGTGCCAGCAGGGGGGGGTATATCTACGAGCAGTACTTC
CASRGGYIYEQYF
>TRBV28|NA|TRBJ2-5|TRBD1
TGTGCCAGCAGCCTGGACAGGGCGGAGACCCAGTACTTC
CASSLDRAETQYF
>TRBV2|once|TRBJ2-3|NA
TGTGCCAGCAAAGGGGAAGATACGCAGTATTTT
CASKGEDTQYF
>TRBV5-1|NA|TRBJ2-7|TRBD1
TGCGCCAGCAGCTTGCTAGGACAGGGCGGGATCCCCTACGAGCAGTACTTC
CASSLLGQGGIPYEQYF
>TRBV2|NA|TRBJ2-7|NA
TGTGCCAGCAGGGACCATGGGGACACAATGACCTACGAGCAGTACTTC
CASRDHGDTMTYEQYF
>TRBV27|NA|TRBJ2-7|NA
TGTGCCAGCAGTCGGGCAGGGCCCAATCGGGAGCAGTACTTC
CASSRAGPNREQYF
>TRBV28|NA|TRBJ2-2|TRBD1
TGTGCCAGCAGTCTACAGGGGCGTCGGAGCACCGGGGAGCTGTTTTTT
CASSLQGRRSTGELFF
>TRBV4-3|NA|TRBJ2-1|TRBD2
TGCGCCAGCAGCCAAGATCTGTGGGGGGGAGACAATGAGCAGTTCTTC
CASSQDLWGGDNEQFF
>TRBV27|NA|TRBJ2-7|NA
TGTGCCAGCAGTTCTCTTTCCCCCCAGCGAGTGATGATGGAGCAGTACTTC
CASSSLSPQRVMMEQYF
>TRBV7-9|NA|TRBJ2-1|TRBD2
TGTGCCAGCAGCCCACCGGCGGGAGTATTCTACAATGAGCAGTTCTTC
CASSPPAGVFYNEQFF
>TRBV27|NA|TRBJ1-2|TRBD1
TGTGCCAGCAGTCCCGGGACAGGGGGCGACTATGGCTACACCTTC
CASSPGTGGDYGYTF
>TRBV27|NA|TRBJ2-7|NA
TGTGCCAGCAGATCTTCGGGTATTTTTAACGAGCAGTACTTC
CASRSSGIFNEQYF
>TRBV7-9|NA|TRBJ2-3|NA
TGTGCCAGCAGCTTAGGGCGGATCACAGATACGCAGTATTTT
CASSLGRITDTQYF
>TRBV30|NA|TRBJ2-7|NA
TGTGCCTGGATTCAGGCCGCGGGCTCCTACGAGCAGTACTTC
CAWIQAAGSYEQYF
>TRBV28|few|TRBJ1-2|NA
TGTGCCAGCAGTTTAGACAGCGCTAACTATGGCTACACCTTC
CASSLDSANYGYTF
>TRBV6-1|NA|TRBJ2-1|NA
TGTGCCAGCAGTCATAGGGGGGGCAATGAGCAGTTCTTC
CASSHRGGNEQFF
>TRBV19|NA|TRBJ2-7|NA
TGTGCCAGTAGTACCCAATTTACGGAAGGGGTCTCCGAGCAGTACTTC
CASSTQFTEGVSEQYF
>TRBV18|few|TRBJ2-1|TRBD1
TGTGCCAGCTCACCTTCCGGGACAGGGGGCTACAATGAGCAGTTCTTC
CASSPSGTGGYNEQFF
>TRBV4-3|NA|TRBJ2-1|NA
TGCGCCAGCAGCCAAGCGTACAGGACAGACTACAATGAGCAGTTCTTC
CASSQAYRTDYNEQFF
>TRBV7-6|few|TRBJ1-1|NA
TGTGCCAGCAGCTTAGGCACTAATGGGAACACTGAAGCTTTCTTT
CASSLGTNGNTEAFF
>TRBV7-9|NA|TRBJ2-7|NA
TGTGCCAGCAGCTCTATCCGGCAGGGCAACTACGAGCAGTACTTC
CASSSIRQGNYEQYF
>TRBV9|NA|TRBJ2-4|NA
TGTGCCAGCAGCGTAGCGCAGGAGGAAAACATTCAGTACTTC
CASSVAQEENIQYF
>TRBV27|NA|TRBJ2-1|TRBD2
TGTGCCAGCAGTTCTAGGACTAGCGGGAGCAATGAGCAGTTCTTC
CASSSRTSGSNEQFF
>TRBV28|NA|TRBJ2-2|TRBD1
TGTGCCAGCAGTTTTTTGACAGGGGACACCGGGGAGCTGTTTTTT
CASSFLTGDTGELFF
>TRBV19|NA|TRBJ2-7|TRBD2
TGTGCCAGTAGTATTGGAGCTAGCGGGAGCTACGAGCAGTACTTC
CASSIGASGSYEQYF
>TRBV28|NA|TRBJ2-7|TRBD2
TGTGCCAGCAGTCCCACGACTAGCGGGTATTTGTACGAGCAGTACTTC
CASSPTTSGYLYEQYF
>TRBV5-1|NA|TRBJ2-5|NA
TGCGCCAGCAGCCGTAGTTACCAAGAGACCCAGTACTTC
CASSRSYQETQYF
>TRBV5-4|NA|TRBJ2-5|NA
TGTGCCAGCAGCTTCACTGGCCGGAGCAGGGCGAGGGAGACCCAGTACTTC
CASSFTGRSRARETQYF
>TRBV7-9|NA|TRBJ2-2|NA
TGTGCCTCCCAAGGGGGTCTAGCGGATAAAACGAACACCGGGGAGCTGTTTTTT
CASQGGLADKTNTGELFF
>TRBV28|NA|TRBJ2-5|TRBD2
TGTGCCAGTAGACTAGCGGGAGGCATACAAGAGACCCAGTACTTC
CASRLAGGIQETQYF
>TRBV15|NA|TRBJ2-1|NA
TGTGCCACCAGCAGAGGGAGAGCGGTCGGTGAGCAGTTCTTC
CATSRGRAVGEQFF
>TRBV14|once|TRBJ1-2|NA
TGTGCCAGCAGCCAAGAGTTGGGGAGGGGTTATGGCTACACCTTC
CASSQELGRGYGYTF
>TRBV11-2|NA|TRBJ2-5|TRBD1
TGTGCCAGCAGCTTAGCGTGGGGACAGGGACAAGAGACCCAGTACTTC
CASSLAWGQGQETQYF
>TRBV6-5|once|TRBJ1-2|TRBD1
TGTGCCATCGGGGACAGGGGATATGGCTACACCTTC
CAIGDRGYGYTF
>TRBV5-1|NA|TRBJ2-1|NA
TGCGCCAGCAGTTACGGACTCTACAATGAGCAGTTCTTC
CASSYGLYNEQFF
>TRBV27|NA|TRBJ2-1|TRBD2
TGTGCCAGCAGTCCCATTCCGGGACTAGTCTATGAGCAGTTCTTC
CASSPIPGLVYEQFF